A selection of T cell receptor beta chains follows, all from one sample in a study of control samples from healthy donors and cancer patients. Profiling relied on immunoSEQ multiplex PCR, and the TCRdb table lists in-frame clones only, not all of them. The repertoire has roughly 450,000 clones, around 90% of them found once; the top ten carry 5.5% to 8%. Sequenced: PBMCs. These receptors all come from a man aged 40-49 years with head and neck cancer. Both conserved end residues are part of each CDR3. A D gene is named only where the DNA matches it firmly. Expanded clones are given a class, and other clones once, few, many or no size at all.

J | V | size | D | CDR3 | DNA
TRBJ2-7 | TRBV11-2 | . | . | CASSAGPFEQYF | TGTGCCAGCAGCGCGGGACCTTTCGAGCAGTACTTC
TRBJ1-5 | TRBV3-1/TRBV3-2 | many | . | CASSQGDQPQHF | TGTGCCAGCAGCCAAGGGGATCAGCCCCAGCATTTT
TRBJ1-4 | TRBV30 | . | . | CAWSVWGNEKLFF | TGTGCCTGGAGTGTTTGGGGGAATGAAAAACTGTTTTTT
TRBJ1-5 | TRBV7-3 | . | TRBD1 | CASSRTGGSEPQHF | TGTGCCAGCAGCCGTACAGGGGGCAGCGAGCCCCAGCATTTT
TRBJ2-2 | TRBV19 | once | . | CASSVESGYTGELFF | TGTGCCAGCTCGGTGGAGAGTGGTTACACCGGGGAGCTGTTTTTT
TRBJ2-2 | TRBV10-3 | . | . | CAARPGTDRPGELFF | TGTGCCGCCAGGCCCGGGACTGATAGGCCCGGGGAGCTGTTTTTT
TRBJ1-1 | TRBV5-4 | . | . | CASSIRARPIVANTEAFF | TGTGCCAGCAGCATCCGGGCCCGACCCATCGTCGCGAACACTGAAGCTTTCTTT
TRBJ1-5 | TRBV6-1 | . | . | CASSEIRGNNQPQHF | TGTGCCAGCAGTGAAATAAGAGGGAACAATCAGCCCCAGCATTTT
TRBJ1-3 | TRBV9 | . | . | CASSVSGTGGNTIYF | TGTGCCAGCAGCGTATCCGGGACGGGCGGAAACACCATATATTTT
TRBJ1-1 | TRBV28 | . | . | CASSLEPGRHTEAFF | TGTGCCAGCAGTTTAGAGCCAGGGCGGCACACTGAAGCTTTCTTT
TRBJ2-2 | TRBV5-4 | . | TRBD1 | CASSHPDRAGELFF | TGTGCCAGCAGCCACCCGGACAGGGCCGGGGAGCTGTTTTTT
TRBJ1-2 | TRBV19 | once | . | CASSTLGTAFYGYTF | TGTGCCAGTAGTACCCTGGGGACCGCCTTCTATGGCTACACCTTC
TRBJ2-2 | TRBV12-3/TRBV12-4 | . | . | CAGRGGGELFF | TGTGCCGGCAGGGGAGGCGGGGAGCTGTTTTTT
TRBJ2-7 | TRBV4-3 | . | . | CAYLRHRAPYEQYF | TGCGCCTACCTAAGACACAGGGCGCCGTACGAGCAGTACTTC
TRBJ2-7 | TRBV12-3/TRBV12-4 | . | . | CASSLITYEQYF | TGTGCCAGCAGTTTAATCACCTACGAGCAGTACTTC
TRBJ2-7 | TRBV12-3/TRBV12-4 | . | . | CASSIDTYEQYF | TGTGCCAGCAGTATCGACACCTACGAGCAGTACTTC
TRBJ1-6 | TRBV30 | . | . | CAWRGRGNSPLHF | TGTGCCTGGAGGGGCAGGGGTAATTCACCCCTCCACTTT
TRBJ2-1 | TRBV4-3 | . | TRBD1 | CASSQEWTGLHEQFF | TGCGCCAGCAGCCAAGAATGGACAGGGCTCCATGAGCAGTTCTTC
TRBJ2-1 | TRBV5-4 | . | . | CASTTPAKPGAYNEQFF | TGTGCCAGCACCACCCCCGCAAAACCTGGCGCCTACAATGAGCAGTTCTTC
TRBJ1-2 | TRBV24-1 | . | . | CATSDFGMGDRAMYTF | TGTGCCACCAGTGATTTCGGAATGGGAGACAGAGCTATGTACACCTTC